This T cell receptor beta chain was identified in a study of cytomegalovirus exposure and HLA in healthy donors. Each of the donors was a healthy bone marrow donor. The CDR3 totals 15 residues. From germline, CDR1 is WSHSY and CDR2 SAAADI. V was clipped by 4 bases and J by 4 bases; unmatched bases: 7. Amplification used 60 Vbeta primers and 13 Jbeta primers. Clones were sequenced by immunoSEQ multiplex PCR, and TCRdb holds only the in-frame ones, with some missing. Among around 130,000 clones listed, roughly three quarters were seen once. The clonotype originates from a man in his thirties or forties in good health and CMV-seronegative. This chain joins TRBV10-2 and TRBJ2-1; 7 nucleotides match TRBD2. The sequencing input was PBMCs. CDR3 nucleotides: TGCGCCAGCAGTGTATGGGCGGGGGATTACAATGAGCAGTTCTTC. The encoded protein is CASSVWAGDYNEQFF.